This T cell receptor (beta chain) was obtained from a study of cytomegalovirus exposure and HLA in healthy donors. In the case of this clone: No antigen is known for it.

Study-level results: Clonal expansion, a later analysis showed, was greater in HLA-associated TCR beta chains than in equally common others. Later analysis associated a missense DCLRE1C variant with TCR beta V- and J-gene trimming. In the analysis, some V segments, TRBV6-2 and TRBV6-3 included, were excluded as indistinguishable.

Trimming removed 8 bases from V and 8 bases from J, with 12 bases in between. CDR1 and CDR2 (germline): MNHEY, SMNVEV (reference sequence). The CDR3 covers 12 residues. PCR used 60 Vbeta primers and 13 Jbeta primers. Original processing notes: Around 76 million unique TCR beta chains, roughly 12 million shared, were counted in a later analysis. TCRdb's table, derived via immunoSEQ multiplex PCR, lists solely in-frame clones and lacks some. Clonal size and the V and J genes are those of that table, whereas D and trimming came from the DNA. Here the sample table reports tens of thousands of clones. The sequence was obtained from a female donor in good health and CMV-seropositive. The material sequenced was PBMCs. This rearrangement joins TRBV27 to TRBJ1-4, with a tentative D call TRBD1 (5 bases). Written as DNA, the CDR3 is TGTGCCAGCCCCGGGGGTGTGGAAAAACTGTTTTTT. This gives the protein CASPGGVEKLFF.